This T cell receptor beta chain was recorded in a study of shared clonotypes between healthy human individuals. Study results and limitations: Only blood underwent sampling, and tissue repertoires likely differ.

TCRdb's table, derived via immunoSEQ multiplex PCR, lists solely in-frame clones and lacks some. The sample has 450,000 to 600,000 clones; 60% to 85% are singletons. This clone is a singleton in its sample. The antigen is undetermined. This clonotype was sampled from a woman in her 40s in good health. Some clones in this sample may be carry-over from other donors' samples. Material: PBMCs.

The CDR3, as DNA: TGTGCCAGCAGCTGGGACACCTCCTACGAGCAGTACTTC. Translation: CASSWDTSYEQYF. J is TRBJ2-7 and V is TRBV11-2; D may be TRBD1 (6 bases). Per the germline V gene, CDR1 is SGHAT and CDR2 is FQNNGV. CDR3 length: 13 amino acids. V was pared by 4 bases and J by 0 bases, with 7 bases between.